Below are 22 T cell receptor beta chains sequenced from a single sample in a study of regulatory T cells in long-lasting Graves disease. Stated time point: persistent/refractory GD, antithyroid drugs over 5 years with positive TRAb. Researchers made the TCR library from RNA that was extracted from PBMCs. Relying on iRepertoire HTBI primers and Arm-PCR of CDR3 regions, the team built TCR beta libraries. TCRdb independently ran MiXCR on the multiplex PCR reads; one entry per CDR3 protein. The repertoire holds a few hundred thousand distinct CDR3 sequences, around 24% seen once, with about a quarter in the top ten. This specimen consisted of peripheral blood mononuclear cells (PBMCs), obtained when the disease was refractory, from a patient treated with antithyroid drugs. The origin of the receptors is a female donor with Graves disease.

The J gene is TRBJ2-7, the V gene TRBV27, with 8 bases lining up with TRBD1. The CDR3 runs to 15 residues. Germline CDR1 reads MNHEY; CDR2 reads SMNVEV (reference sequence). J was trimmed by 2 bases and V by 7 bases; bases with no gene match: 10. In DNA, the CDR3 is TGTGCCAGCATGAGGTCTACACAGGGGGCCTACGAGCAGTACTTC. Protein product: CASMRSTQGAYEQYF.

This clonotype was seen many times. The chain joins TRBV27 to TRBJ2-1; TRBD2 matches 10 bases. This CDR3 spans 16 amino acids. The ends lost 6 bases at V and 2 bases at J; junction bases unmatched: 7. Germline loops: CDR1 MNHEY, CDR2 SMNVEV (reference sequence). CDR3 nucleotide sequence: TGTGCCAGCAGCGAGACTAGCGGGTGGACCTACAATGAGCAGTTCTTC. Amino acids: CASSETSGWTYNEQFF.

This clonotype was seen at least ten times. The chain employs TRBV6-1 and TRBJ2-2; TRBD2 aligns across 16 bases. The CDR3 covers 19 residues. J lost 7 bases, V lost 2 bases, and 10 bases had no gene match. Germline loops: CDR1 MNHNS, CDR2 SASEGT. CDR3 amino acids: CASSERGLAGGISGGELFF. As DNA, the CDR3 is TGTGCCAGCAGTGAAAGGGGACTAGCGGGAGGGATAAGTGGCGGGGAGCTGTTTTTT.

The chain has TRBV19 and TRBJ1-1, with D tentatively TRBD1 (5 bases). The CDR3 is 16 amino acids. V lost 4 bases to trimming and J lost 2 bases, with 17 bases between them. In germline, CDR1 is LNHDA, CDR2 SQIVND (reference sequence). In nucleotides, the CDR3 is TGTGCCAGTAGTACGCCGAGACAGTTGGGCAACACTGAAGCTTTCTTT. Translated: CASSTPRQLGNTEAFF.

This clonotype was seen a few times. Written as DNA, the CDR3 is TGTGCCAGCAGCCAAGAGTCCCTCGGTAATCGGTACTTC. It translates to CASSQESLGNRYF. This chain joins TRBV3-2 and TRBJ2-5; the table gives TRBD1 as D, unverified against the DNA. TRBV3-2 has pseudogene status. This CDR3 is 13 amino acids long.

This chain joins TRBV7-2 and TRBJ1-2; a weak D match, TRBD1 (6 bases). V lost 6 bases and J 10 bases, leaving 21 bases between the germline ends. CDR3 size: 14 residues. CDR1 is SGHTA and CDR2 is FQGNSA in the germline V gene. The CDR3 loop is CASSPGRGRSDYTF. Here the CDR3 DNA reads TGTGCCAGCAGTCCCGGTCGGGGGCGGAGTGACTACACCTTC.

This clonotype occurred many times. This chain uses TRBV2 with TRBJ2-1, with 10 bases lining up with TRBD2. V lost 5 bases to trimming and J lost 2 bases; unmatched junction nucleotides: 6. The CDR3 runs 16 residues. Germline CDR1 and CDR2: SNHLY and FYNNEI. CDR3 amino acids: CASSSGTSDPYNEQFF. The CDR3 nucleotides are TGTGCCAGCAGTTCCGGGACTAGCGATCCCTACAATGAGCAGTTCTTC.

The gene calls are TRBV30 and TRBJ2-5; 8 bases fit TRBD1. Looked up from germline, CDR1 is GTSNPN and CDR2 is SVGIG (reference sequence). The CDR3 has 15 amino acids. Unmatched junction bases numbered 11, after V lost 3 bases and J lost 5 bases. CDR3 bases: TGTGCCTGGAGGGTAGGACAGGGTATGGGGGAGACCCAGTACTTC. Translated: CAWRVGQGMGETQYF.

Ten or more counts support this clonotype. The chain carries TRBV12-3 or TRBV12-4 and TRBJ1-6; 8 bases are a match to TRBD1. Losses at the gene ends were 5 bases for V and 13 bases for J; bases not matched to a gene: 10. The CDR3 sequence is 14 residues long. The CDR3 reads CASSTGQGAAPLHF. CDR3 in DNA: TGTGCCAGCAGTACTGGACAGGGAGCTGCGCCCCTCCACTTT.

About this clonotype itself: A much larger clone sits a single nucleotide away, making a read error possible. This chain joins TRBV20-1 and TRBJ1-1; maybe TRBD1 (6 bases). Trimming cost V 3 bases and J 11 bases, with 22 bases left between them. The CDR3 contains 14 residues. Germline CDR1 DFQATT, CDR2 SNEGSKA (reference sequence). The CDR3 here is CSARPSGRGSDAFF. In DNA form, the CDR3 reads TGCAGTGCTAGGCCCTCCGGCAGGGGAAGTGATGCTTTCTTT.

This clonotype was counted only a few times. The rearrangement links TRBV9 to TRBJ2-5; no firm D call. Germline lookup yields CDR1 SGDLS and CDR2 YYNGEE. Trimming shortened V by 0 bases and J by 2 bases, and 8 bases separated the two germline ends. There are 14 residues in the CDR3. CDR3 DNA: TGTGCCAGCAGCGTAGAAGACACACAAGAGACCCAGTACTTC. This gives the protein CASSVEDTQETQYF.

The chain links TRBV4-2 to TRBJ2-4, with 10 bases identical to TRBD2. V was pared by 0 bases and J by 5 bases, with 4 bases of the junction left unmatched. The CDR3 is made up of 16 amino acids. Per germline, CDR1 LGHNA and CDR2 YNFKEQ. The CDR3 nucleotides read TGTGCCAGCAGCCAAGATCCCCTAGCGGGAGAAAACATTCAGTACTTC. Translation: CASSQDPLAGENIQYF.

This clonotype was observed at least ten times. The chain recombines TRBV2 with TRBJ1-2, with D tentatively TRBD1 (6 bases). Germline CDR1 SNHLY, CDR2 FYNNEI. CDR3 size: 14 residues. The germline V and J ends were trimmed by 7 bases and 5 bases, with 17 bases remaining between them. The CDR3 sequence is CASTLQGFDYGYTF. The CDR3 DNA is TGTGCCAGCACACTACAGGGTTTTGATTATGGCTACACCTTC.

This sequence joins TRBV20-1 and TRBJ2-1; 13 bases are shared with TRBD2. The ends lost 4 bases at V and 8 bases at J; junction bases unmatched: 8. CDR3 length: 15 amino acids. From germline, CDR1 is DFQATT and CDR2 SNEGSKA (reference sequence). The DNA of the CDR3 is TGCAGTGCTAAGGGACTAGCGGGAACATTCGATGAGCAGTTCTTC. Its protein product is CSAKGLAGTFDEQFF.

This clonotype was detected only once. The rearrangement joins TRBV7-9 to TRBJ2-5; no firm D call. In germline, CDR1 is SEHNR, CDR2 FQNEAQ (reference sequence). This CDR3 contains 12 residues. Trimming cost V 7 bases and J 5 bases, with 11 bases left between them. The CDR3 DNA is TGTGCCAGCACCCTAGGAACTGAGACCCAGTACTTC. Its protein product is CASTLGTETQYF.

V gene TRBV5-4 combines with J gene TRBJ2-1; D possibly corresponds to TRBD1 (6 bases). Germline CDR1 reads SGHNT; CDR2 reads YYREEE (reference sequence). The CDR3 contains 18 residues. V shed 3 bases and J shed 0 bases, with 19 bases lying between them. This CDR3 is CASSSKAGTGSSYNEQFF. The CDR3 coding sequence is TGTGCCAGCAGCTCAAAGGCGGGTACAGGGAGCTCCTACAATGAGCAGTTCTTC.

This clonotype was recorded many times. V is TRBV28 and J is TRBJ2-7; no definite D call. The CDR3 runs 11 residues. V lost 11 bases and J 5 bases, leaving 13 bases between the germline ends. Germline loops: CDR1 MDHEN, CDR2 SYDVKM. CDR3 loop: CAAAAPHEQYF. CDR3 bases: TGTGCCGCAGCAGCGCCCCACGAGCAGTACTTC.

This clonotype has ten or more counts. J is TRBJ1-1 and V is TRBV7-6; D unresolved. Germline CDR1 reads SGHVS; CDR2 reads FNYEAQ. The V and J ends lost 4 bases and 1 base respectively, with 13 bases between them. This CDR3 comprises 15 residues. CDR3 region: CASSSYRGRNTEAFF. The CDR3 DNA reads as TGTGCCAGCAGCTCCTACAGAGGACGGAACACTGAAGCTTTCTTT.

This clonotype was counted a few times. In nucleotides, the CDR3 is TGTGCCAGCAGTTACTCGAGAGACCGAAACTATGGCTACACCTTC. Translation: CASSYSRDRNYGYTF. The chain couples TRBV6-6 to TRBJ1-2; no clear D gene. The CDR3 contains 15 residues. Trimming took 0 bases from V and 2 from J, leaving 10 bases between them. Germline V gene data show CDR1 as MNHNY and CDR2 as SVGAGI (reference sequence).

This chain links TRBV5-1 with TRBJ2-3; 10 bases match TRBD2. Germline values: CDR1 SGHRS, CDR2 YFSETQ. V shed 4 bases and J 4 bases; nucleotides not matched to a gene: 6. CDR3 length: 15 residues. CDR3 residues: CASSILAGVADTQYF. CDR3 nucleotide sequence: TGCGCCAGCAGCATCCTAGCGGGAGTCGCAGATACGCAGTATTTT.

This clonotype was picked up many times. The V gene is TRBV12-3 or TRBV12-4, the J gene TRBJ2-2; 7 bases align to TRBD1. There are 14 residues in the CDR3. V lost 7 bases and J lost 2; bases outside the gene matches: 4. As DNA, the CDR3 is TGTGCCAGCACGGGACAGAATAACACCGGGGAGCTGTTTTTT. The encoded protein is CASTGQNNTGELFF.

The V and J genes are TRBV9 and TRBJ2-3; D is undetermined. Trimming took off 5 bases at V and 0 bases at J, with 7 bases between the two ends. The germline V gene encodes CDR1 SGDLS and CDR2 YYNGEE. This CDR3 spans 13 amino acids. The CDR3 region is CASRATSTDTQYF. In DNA, the CDR3 is TGTGCCAGCAGAGCGACTAGCACAGATACGCAGTATTTT.